This entry concerns a single T cell receptor beta chain. One end of the junction does not line up with germline, which may come from a read error. The data originate from a study of technical replicates of blood from a handful of donors. This table comes from immunoSEQ multiplex PCR, and its TCRdb copy is limited to in-frame clones, with some not included. Of around 81,000 clones listed, approximately 78% are singletons. The CDR3 has 11 amino acids. Germline values: CDR1 MNHNS, CDR2 SASEGT. The material sequenced was PBMCs. The V and J genes are TRBV6-1 and TRBJ2-4, with 11 bases lining up with TRBD2. The receptor was isolated from a human donor in good health. Some clones in this sample may be carry-over from other donors' samples. The CDR3 bases are TGTGCCAGCAGTGAGACTAGCGGGGTAAACTTC. Amino acid sequence: CASSETSGVNF.